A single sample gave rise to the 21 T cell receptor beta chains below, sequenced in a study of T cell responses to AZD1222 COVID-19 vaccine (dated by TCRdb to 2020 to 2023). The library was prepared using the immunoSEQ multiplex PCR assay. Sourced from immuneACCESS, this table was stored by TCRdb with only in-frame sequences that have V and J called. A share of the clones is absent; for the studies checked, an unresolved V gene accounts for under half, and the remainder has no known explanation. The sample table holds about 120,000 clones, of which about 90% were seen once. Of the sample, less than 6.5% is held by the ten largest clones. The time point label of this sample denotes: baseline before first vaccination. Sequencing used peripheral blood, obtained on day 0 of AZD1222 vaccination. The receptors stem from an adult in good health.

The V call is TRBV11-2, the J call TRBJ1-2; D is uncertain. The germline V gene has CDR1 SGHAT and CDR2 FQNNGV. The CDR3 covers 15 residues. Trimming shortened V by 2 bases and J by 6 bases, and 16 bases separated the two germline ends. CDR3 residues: CASSLNTASKNGYTF. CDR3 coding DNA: TGTGCCAGCAGCTTAAACACTGCCAGTAAAAATGGCTACACCTTC.

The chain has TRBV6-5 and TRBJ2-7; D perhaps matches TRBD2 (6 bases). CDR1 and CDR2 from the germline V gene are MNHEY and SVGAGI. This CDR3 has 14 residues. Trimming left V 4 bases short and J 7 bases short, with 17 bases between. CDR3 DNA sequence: TGTGCCAGCAGTTCCCGGGGGTCCGGACGGGAGCAGTACTTC. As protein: CASSSRGSGREQYF.

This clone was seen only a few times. CDR3 DNA sequence: TGTGCCAGCAGCCCCCCGGGACAGGGAAACGAGCAGTACTTC. Translating gives CASSPPGQGNEQYF. The chain couples TRBV6-6 to TRBJ2-7, with 9 bases aligning to TRBD1. Trimming removed 6 bases from V and 5 bases from J; junction bases left unmatched: 8. The CDR3 consists of 14 residues. CDR1 and CDR2 (germline): MNHNY, SVGAGI (reference sequence).

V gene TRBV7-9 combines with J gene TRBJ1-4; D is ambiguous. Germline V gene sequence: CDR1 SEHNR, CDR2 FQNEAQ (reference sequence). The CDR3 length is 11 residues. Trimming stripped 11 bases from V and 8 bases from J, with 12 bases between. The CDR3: CAGLWEEKLFF. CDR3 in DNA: TGTGCCGGGCTTTGGGAGGAAAAACTGTTTTTT. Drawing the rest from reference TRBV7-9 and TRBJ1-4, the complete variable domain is DTGVSQNPRHKITKRGQNVTFRCDPISEHNRLYWYRQTLGQGPEFLTYFQNEAQLEKSRLLSDRFSAERPKGSFSTLEIQRTEQGDSAMYLCAGLWEEKLFFGSGTQLSVL.

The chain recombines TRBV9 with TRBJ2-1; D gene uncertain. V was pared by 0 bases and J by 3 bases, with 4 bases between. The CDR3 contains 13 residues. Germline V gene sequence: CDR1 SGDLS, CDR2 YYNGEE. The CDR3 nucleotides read TGTGCCAGCAGCGTAGACCACTACAATGAGCAGTTCTTC. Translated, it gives CASSVDHYNEQFF.

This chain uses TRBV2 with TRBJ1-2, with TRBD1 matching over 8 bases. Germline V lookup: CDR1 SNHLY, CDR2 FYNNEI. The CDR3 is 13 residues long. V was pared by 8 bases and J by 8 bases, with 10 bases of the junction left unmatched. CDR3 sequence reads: CASRGQGLGGYTF. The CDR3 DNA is TGTGCCAGCCGAGGACAGGGACTGGGGGGCTACACCTTC. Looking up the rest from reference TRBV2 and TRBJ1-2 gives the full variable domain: EPEVTQTPSHQVTQMGQEVILRCVPISNHLYFYWYRQILGQKVEFLVSFYNNEISEKSEIFDDQFSVERPDGSNFTLKIRSTKLEDSAMYFCASRGQGLGGYTFGSGTRLTVV.

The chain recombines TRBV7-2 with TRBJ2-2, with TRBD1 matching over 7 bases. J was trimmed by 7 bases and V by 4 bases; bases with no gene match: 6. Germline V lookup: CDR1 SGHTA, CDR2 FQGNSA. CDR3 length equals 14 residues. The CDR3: CASSSSQGFGELFF. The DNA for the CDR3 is TGTGCCAGCAGCTCTTCACAGGGGTTCGGGGAGCTGTTTTTT.

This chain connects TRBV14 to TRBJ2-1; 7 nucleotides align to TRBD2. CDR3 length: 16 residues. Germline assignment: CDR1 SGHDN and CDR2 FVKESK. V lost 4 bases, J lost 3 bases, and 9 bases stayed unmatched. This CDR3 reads CASSRWGGVDYNEQFF. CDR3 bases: TGTGCCAGCAGCCGCTGGGGGGGGGTCGACTACAATGAGCAGTTCTTC.

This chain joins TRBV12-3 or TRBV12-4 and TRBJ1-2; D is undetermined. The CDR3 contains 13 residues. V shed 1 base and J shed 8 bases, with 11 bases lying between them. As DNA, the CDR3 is TGTGCCAGCAGTTTAGGGTCCCTCTGGGGCTACACCTTC. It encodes CASSLGSLWGYTF.

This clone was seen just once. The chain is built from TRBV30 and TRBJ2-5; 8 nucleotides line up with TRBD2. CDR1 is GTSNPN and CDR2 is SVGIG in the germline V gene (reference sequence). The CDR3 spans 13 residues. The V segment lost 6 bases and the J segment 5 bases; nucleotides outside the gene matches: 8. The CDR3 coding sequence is TGTGCCTGCCTGACGGGGGGGCGGGAGACCCAGTACTTC. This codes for CACLTGGRETQYF. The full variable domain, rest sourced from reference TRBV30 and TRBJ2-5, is SQTIHQWPATLVQPVGSPLSLECTVEGTSNPNLYWYRQAAGRGLQLLFYSVGIGQISSEVPQNLSASRPQDRQFILSSKKLLLSDSGFYLCACLTGGRETQYFGPGTRLLVL.

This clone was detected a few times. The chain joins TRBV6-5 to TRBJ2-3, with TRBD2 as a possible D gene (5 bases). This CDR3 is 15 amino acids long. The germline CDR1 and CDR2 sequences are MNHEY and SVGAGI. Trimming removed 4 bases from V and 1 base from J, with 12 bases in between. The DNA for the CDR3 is TGTGCCAGCAGTTTGCCGGGGTCGGGCACAGATACGCAGTATTTT. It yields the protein CASSLPGSGTDTQYF.

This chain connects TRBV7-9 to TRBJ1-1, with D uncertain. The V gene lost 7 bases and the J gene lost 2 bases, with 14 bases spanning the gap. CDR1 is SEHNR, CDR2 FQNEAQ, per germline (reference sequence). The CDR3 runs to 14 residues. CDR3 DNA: TGTGCCAGCACCCGGATCGAGTATAACACTGAAGCTTTCTTT. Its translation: CASTRIEYNTEAFF.

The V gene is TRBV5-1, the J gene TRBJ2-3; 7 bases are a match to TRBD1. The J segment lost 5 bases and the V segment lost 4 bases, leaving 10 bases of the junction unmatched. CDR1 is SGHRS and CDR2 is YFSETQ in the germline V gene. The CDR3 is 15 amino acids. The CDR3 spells CASSGGRQGGDTQYF. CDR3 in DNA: TGCGCCAGCAGCGGGGGCCGACAGGGCGGAGATACGCAGTATTTT.

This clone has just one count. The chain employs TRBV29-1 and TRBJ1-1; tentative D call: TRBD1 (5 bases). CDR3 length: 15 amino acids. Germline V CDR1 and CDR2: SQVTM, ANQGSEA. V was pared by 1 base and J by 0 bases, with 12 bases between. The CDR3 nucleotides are TGCAGCGTTGAAGGTTTAGGGGCCATGAACACTGAAGCTTTCTTT. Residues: CSVEGLGAMNTEAFF.

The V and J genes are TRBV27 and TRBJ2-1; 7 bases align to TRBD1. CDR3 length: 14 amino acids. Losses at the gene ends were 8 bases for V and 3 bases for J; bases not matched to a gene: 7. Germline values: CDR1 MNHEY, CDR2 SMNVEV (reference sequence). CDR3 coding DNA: TGTGCCAGCCTTCGGGACAGCAACTACAATGAGCAGTTCTTC. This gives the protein CASLRDSNYNEQFF.

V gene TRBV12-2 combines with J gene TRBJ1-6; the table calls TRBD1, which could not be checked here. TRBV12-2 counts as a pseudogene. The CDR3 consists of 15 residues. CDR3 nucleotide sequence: TGTGCAAGTCGCTTAGGGACAGGCTATAATTCACCCCTCCACTTT. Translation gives CASRLGTGYNSPLHF.

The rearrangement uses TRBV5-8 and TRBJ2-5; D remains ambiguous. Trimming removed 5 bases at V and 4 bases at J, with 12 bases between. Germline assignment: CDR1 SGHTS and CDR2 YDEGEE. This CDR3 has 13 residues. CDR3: CASSSTWGETQYF. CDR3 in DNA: TGTGCCAGCAGTTCCACCTGGGGAGAGACCCAGTACTTC.

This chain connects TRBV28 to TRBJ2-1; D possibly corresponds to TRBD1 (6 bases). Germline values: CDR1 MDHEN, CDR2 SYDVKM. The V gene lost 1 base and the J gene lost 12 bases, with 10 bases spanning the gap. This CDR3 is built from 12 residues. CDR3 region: CASSLYGRGQFF. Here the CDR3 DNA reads TGTGCCAGCAGTTTATATGGCAGGGGGCAGTTCTTC.

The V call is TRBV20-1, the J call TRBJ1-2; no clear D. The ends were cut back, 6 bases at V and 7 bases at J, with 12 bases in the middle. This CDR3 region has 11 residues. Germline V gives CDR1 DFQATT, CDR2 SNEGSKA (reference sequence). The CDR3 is CSATVRLGYTF. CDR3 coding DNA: TGCAGTGCCACGGTGCGGCTTGGCTACACCTTC.

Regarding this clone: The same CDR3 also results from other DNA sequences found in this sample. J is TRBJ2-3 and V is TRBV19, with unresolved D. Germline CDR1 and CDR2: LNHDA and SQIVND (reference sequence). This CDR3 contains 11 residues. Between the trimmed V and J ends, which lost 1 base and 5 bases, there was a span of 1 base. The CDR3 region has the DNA TGTGCCAGTAGTATAGGAGATACGCAGTATTTT. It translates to CASSIGDTQYF.

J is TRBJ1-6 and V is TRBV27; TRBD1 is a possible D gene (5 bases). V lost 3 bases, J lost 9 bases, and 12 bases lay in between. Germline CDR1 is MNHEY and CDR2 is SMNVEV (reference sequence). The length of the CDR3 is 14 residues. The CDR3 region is CASSFTPRASPLHF. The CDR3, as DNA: TGTGCCAGCAGTTTTACCCCCAGGGCTTCACCCCTCCACTTT.